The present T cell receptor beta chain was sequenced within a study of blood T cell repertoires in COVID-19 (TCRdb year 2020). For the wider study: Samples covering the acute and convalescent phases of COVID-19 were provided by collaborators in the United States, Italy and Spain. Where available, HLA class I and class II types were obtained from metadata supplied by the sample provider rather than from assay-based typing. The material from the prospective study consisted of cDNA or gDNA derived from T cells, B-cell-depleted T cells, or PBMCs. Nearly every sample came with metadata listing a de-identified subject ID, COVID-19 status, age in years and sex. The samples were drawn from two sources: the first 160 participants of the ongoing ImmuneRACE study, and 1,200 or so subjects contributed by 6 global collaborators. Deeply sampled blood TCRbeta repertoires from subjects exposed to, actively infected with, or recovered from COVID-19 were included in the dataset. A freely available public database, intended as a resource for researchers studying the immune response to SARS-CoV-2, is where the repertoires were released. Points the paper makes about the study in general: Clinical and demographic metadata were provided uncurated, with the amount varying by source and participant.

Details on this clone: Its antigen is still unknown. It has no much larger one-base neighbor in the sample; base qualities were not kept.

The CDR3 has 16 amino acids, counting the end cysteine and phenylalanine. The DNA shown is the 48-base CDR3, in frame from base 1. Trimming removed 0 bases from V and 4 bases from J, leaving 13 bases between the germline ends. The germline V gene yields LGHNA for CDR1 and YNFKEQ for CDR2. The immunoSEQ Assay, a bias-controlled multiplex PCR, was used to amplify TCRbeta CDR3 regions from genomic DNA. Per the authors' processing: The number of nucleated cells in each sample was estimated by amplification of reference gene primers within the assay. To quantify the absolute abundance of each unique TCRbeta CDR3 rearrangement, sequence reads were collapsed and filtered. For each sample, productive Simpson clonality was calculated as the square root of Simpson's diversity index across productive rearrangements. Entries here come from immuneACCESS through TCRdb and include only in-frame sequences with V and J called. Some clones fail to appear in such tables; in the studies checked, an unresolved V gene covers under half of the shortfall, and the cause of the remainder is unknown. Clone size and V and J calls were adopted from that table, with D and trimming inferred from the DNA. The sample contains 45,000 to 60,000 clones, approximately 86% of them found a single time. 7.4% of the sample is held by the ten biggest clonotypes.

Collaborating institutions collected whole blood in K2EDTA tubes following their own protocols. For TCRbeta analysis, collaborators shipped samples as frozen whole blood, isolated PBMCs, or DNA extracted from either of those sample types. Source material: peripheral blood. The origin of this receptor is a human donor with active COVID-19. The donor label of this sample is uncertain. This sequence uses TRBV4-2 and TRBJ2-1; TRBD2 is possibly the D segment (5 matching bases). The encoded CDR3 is CASSQEGLSQYNEQFF. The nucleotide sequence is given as TGTGCCAGCAGCCAAGAAGGACTTTCACAGTACAATGAGCAGTTCTTC.